This T cell receptor (beta chain) comes out of a study of T-cell memory formation after mild COVID-19. This clonotype was seen a handful of times. TCR alpha and TCR beta cDNA libraries carrying sample barcodes and UMIs came from 5'RACE with constant-segment primers. TCRdb used MiXCR to reprocess the 5' RACE reads, holding one entry per CDR3 protein. This sample yields 350,000 to 500,000 distinct CDR3 sequences, of which roughly 18% are seen a single time; approximately 21% belongs to the top ten. The sequencing sample was made of PBMCs or a T cell subset sorted from them (not recorded which). The receptor was isolated from a young man who had mild COVID-19 (a few samples of this study predate the infection). Cell type and time point are not known.

CDR3 nucleotide sequence: TGTGCCGTCGATGGACAGGCCGTTGAAGCTTTCTTT. Its protein is CAVDGQAVEAFF. V and J are TRBV6-1 and TRBJ1-1, with 7 bases identical to TRBD1. Germline assignment: CDR1 MNHNS and CDR2 SASEGT. CDR3 length: 12 amino acids. V shed 11 bases and J 7 bases; nucleotides not matched to a gene: 10.